The clone carrying this T cell receptor beta chain has more than one count but fewer than ten. Its antigen is not identified. This sample is drawn from a study of blood T cells in healthy people across ages. General observations from the study: Long-lived donors carried more naive CD4+ cells and greater diversity than aged donors.

Each sample used at least 6.5 million PBMCs. A sample-barcoded 5' primer and a J-beta primer mix were used in a second PCR of about 7 to 12 cycles. Template switching added a 12-random-nucleotide identifier to every cDNA molecule. TCRdb used MiXCR to reprocess the 5' RACE reads, holding one entry per CDR3 protein. The sample records fewer than 700,000 distinct CDR3 sequences, 45% to 55% being singletons. CDR1 is MNHEY and CDR2 is SMNVEV in the germline V gene (reference sequence). The CDR3 is 14 amino acids. The germline V and J ends were trimmed by 6 bases and 6 bases, with 17 bases remaining between them.

The sequencing input was blood. This receptor was identified in a man older than 75 in good health. The chain is built from TRBV27 and TRBJ1-2; the D is unclear. CDR3 in DNA: TGTGCCAGCAGGGGCCGATCCTTCTTTAATGGCTACACCTTC. This encodes CASRGRSFFNGYTF.